This T cell receptor beta chain was documented in a study of T cell repertoires in cytomegalovirus infection. Study-level information: CMV infection plus the matching HLA type was flagged by public TCR beta signatures. Study-level results: Dominating the ex vivo response were HLA-C-restricted CMV-specific TCR beta clonotypes. Public TCR beta family frequency separated CMV-and-HLA carriers, including in an independent cohort.

The CDR3 loop spans 16 amino acids. V shed 5 bases and J shed 0 bases, with 11 bases lying between them. The germline CDR1 and CDR2 sequences are MDHEN and SYDVKM. In this sample, this clonotype turned up a few times. Its specificity is unknown. TCRdb reprocessed the reads with MiXCR, giving one entry per CDR3 protein. The data contain 150,000 to 200,000 distinct CDR3 sequences, approximately 19% of them singletons. This sequence was found in a human donor in good health (CMV status not recorded). Some clones in this sample may be carry-over from other donors' samples. The sequenced sample was PBMCs. The V and J genes are TRBV28 and TRBJ2-6; the D is unclear. CDR3 in DNA: TGTGCCAGCAGTCGATCCCAGGTCTCTGGGGCCAACGTCCTGACTTTC. Translation: CASSRSQVSGANVLTF.